A selection of T cell receptor beta chains follows, all from one sample in a study of control samples from healthy donors and cancer patients. Generated by immunoSEQ multiplex PCR, the TCRdb table keeps only in-frame clones and is missing some. The profile shows some 140,000 clones, just under 95% of them singletons. The source material was blood. All receptors come from a man aged 25 to 45 in good health. The CDR3 runs from the conserved cysteine through the conserved F or W. D genes are given only for firm matches. Not all rows give a size; the values are once, few, many and, for expanded clones, a class.

DNA,CDR3,size,J,D,V
TGTGCCAGCAGCCAGGGGGGGACTAGCGGGAAGGACAATGAGCAGTTCTTC,CASSQGGTSGKDNEQFF,NA,TRBJ2-1,TRBD2,TRBV3-1/TRBV3-2
TGTGCCAGCTCACCGGCCAGGGGAGCCGGGGAGCTGTTTTTT,CASSPARGAGELFF,NA,TRBJ2-2,NA,TRBV18
TGTGCCAGCAGCCAAGACCCGACCTCTAATGAGCAGTTCTTC,CASSQDPTSNEQFF,NA,TRBJ2-1,NA,TRBV3-1/TRBV3-2
TGTGCCAGCAGCCAACACAGGACAGATACGCAGTATTTT,CASSQHRTDTQYF,NA,TRBJ2-3,NA,TRBV14
TGTGCCAGCAGCATAGGACTAGCGGGAGTGGGCGAGCAGTACTTC,CASSIGLAGVGEQYF,once,TRBJ2-7,TRBD2,TRBV7-2
TGTGCCAGCAGTTACGGGGGGATCTCCTACGAGCAGTACTTC,CASSYGGISYEQYF,NA,TRBJ2-7,NA,TRBV6-6
TGCGCCAGCAGCCGAGGCCCCAGGACGGATGGGCGGAGCTACGAGCAGTACTTC,CASSRGPRTDGRSYEQYF,NA,TRBJ2-7,NA,TRBV4-1
TGTGCCAGCAGTTTGGGAGGGGCGGGGAACACTGAAGCTTTCTTT,CASSLGGAGNTEAFF,NA,TRBJ1-1,NA,TRBV28
TGCGCCAGCAGCCATCCGGCTTTGGGCGGAGGTGGGGCTTTCTTT,CASSHPALGGGGAFF,NA,TRBJ1-1,NA,TRBV4-1
TGTGCCAGCAGCTTGCCATCCGGGGAGCTGTTTTTT,CASSLPSGELFF,NA,TRBJ2-2,NA,TRBV5-6
TGCGCCAGCAGCCCCGCTAGCGGAATGGATGAGCAGTTCTTC,CASSPASGMDEQFF,NA,TRBJ2-1,TRBD2,TRBV4-1
TGTGCCAGCAGCGTAGTCGGCTTAGGACAGCCCTCCGGGGGCAATGAGCAGTTCTTC,CASSVVGLGQPSGGNEQFF,NA,TRBJ2-1,NA,TRBV9
TGTGCCAGCAGCAAGACTCGACAGGGACTTAATGAAAAACTGTTTTTT,CASSKTRQGLNEKLFF,NA,TRBJ1-4,TRBD1,TRBV7-9
TGTGCCAGCCGGTCCGACTCAAGGGCGCGGCGAGAGACCCAGTACTTC,CASRSDSRARRETQYF,NA,TRBJ2-5,NA,TRBV5-4
TGTGCCACCAGTCATAGACATTTATCCGGGAACTATAGCAATCAGCCCCAGCATTTT,CATSHRHLSGNYSNQPQHF,NA,TRBJ1-5,NA,TRBV24-1
TGTGCCAGCAGCTACGACACAGATACGCAGTATTTT,CASSYDTDTQYF,NA,TRBJ2-3,NA,TRBV11-1
TGTGCCAGCCGGGAGCTCTACGAGCAGTACTTC,CASRELYEQYF,NA,TRBJ2-7,NA,TRBV2
TGTGCCAGCAGCCCGGGGACTAGCGGGAGCACAGATACGCAGTATTTT,CASSPGTSGSTDTQYF,NA,TRBJ2-3,TRBD2,TRBV11-2
TGTGCCAGCAGTTACTCAACAGGACAGGGGAGAGGGGGCTACACCTTC,CASSYSTGQGRGGYTF,NA,TRBJ1-2,TRBD1,TRBV6-5
TGTGCCAGCAGTTACATATTGCTAGCGGGAGTGGAGGAAGAGACCCAGTACTTC,CASSYILLAGVEEETQYF,once,TRBJ2-5,TRBD2,TRBV6-2/TRBV6-3
TGCAGCGTTGATTCCTCAACAGGGGGCGGGTTTGATGGCTACACCTTC,CSVDSSTGGGFDGYTF,NA,TRBJ1-2,TRBD1,TRBV29-1
TGTGCCAGCAGCTCCCGTAGCGGGAGGGCCGGGAAAGTATCCTACAATGAGCAGTTCTTC,CASSSRSGRAGKVSYNEQFF,NA,TRBJ2-1,TRBD2,TRBV13
TGTGCCAGCAGTGACTCGCTAGGTTCCTACAATGAGCAGTTCTTC,CASSDSLGSYNEQFF,few,TRBJ2-1,NA,TRBV6-4
TGTGCCAGCAGCCAAGACTTCCAGGGGGCTTATGGCTACACCTTC,CASSQDFQGAYGYTF,NA,TRBJ1-2,TRBD1,TRBV3-1/TRBV3-2
TGTGCCAGCTCAAGCAATCAGCCCCAGCATTTT,CASSSNQPQHF,NA,TRBJ1-5,NA,TRBV6-5
TGTGCCAGTAGTGAACAGGGGGCGACTGAAAAACTGTTTTTT,CASSEQGATEKLFF,NA,TRBJ1-4,TRBD1,TRBV19
TGTGCCAGCAGTGAATTGGTGCACAATGAGCAGTTCTTC,CASSELVHNEQFF,many,TRBJ2-1,NA,TRBV6-1
TGTGCCACCAGCAGTCGAGGGTATCGGGATGAAAAACTGTTTTTT,CATSSRGYRDEKLFF,NA,TRBJ1-4,NA,TRBV15
TGTGCCAGCAGCCAGGCGGAGAATGAGCAGTTCTTC,CASSQAENEQFF,NA,TRBJ2-1,NA,TRBV7-2
TGTGCCAGCAGCCTACACCCGGGACAGGGGACGGACTATGGCTACACCTTC,CASSLHPGQGTDYGYTF,NA,TRBJ1-2,TRBD1,TRBV14
TGTGCCAGCAGATACGGGACAATCGGCAGAGATTCACCCCTCCACTTT,CASRYGTIGRDSPLHF,NA,TRBJ1-6,NA,TRBV6-6
TGTGCCAGCAGTTACACCCTCGGGACATATCTTGGCTACACCTTC,CASSYTLGTYLGYTF,NA,TRBJ1-2,NA,TRBV28
TGTGCCTGGGACCCCTCTGGAAACACCATATATTTT,CAWDPSGNTIYF,once,TRBJ1-3,NA,TRBV30
TGTGCCAGCAGCGTCAGACCTTACCGGGACAGGGGGCGGACGAACACCGGGGAGCTGTTTTTT,CASSVRPYRDRGRTNTGELFF,NA,TRBJ2-2,TRBD1,TRBV9
TGTGCCAGCAGTGAAGCCCCCCGGGCGGGAGAGACCCAGTACTTC,CASSEAPRAGETQYF,NA,TRBJ2-5,NA,TRBV6-1
TGTGCCAGCAGCTTAGAGAGGGGATTGTATCAGCCCCAGCATTTT,CASSLERGLYQPQHF,NA,TRBJ1-5,NA,TRBV7-8
TGTGCCAGTAGTAAGCTGGATAGCTCTGGAAACACCATATATTTT,CASSKLDSSGNTIYF,few,TRBJ1-3,NA,TRBV19
TGTGCCACTGCCTTCGGACAGGGGGTCGGCTACACCTTC,CATAFGQGVGYTF,NA,TRBJ1-2,TRBD1,TRBV19
TGTGCCAGCAGTTTAGAGCGGGAGGACACAGATACGCAGTATTTT,CASSLEREDTDTQYF,NA,TRBJ2-3,TRBD2,TRBV28
TGTGCCACTGGGACAGGGGGGACCTACGAGCAGTACTTC,CATGTGGTYEQYF,once,TRBJ2-7,TRBD1,TRBV10-3
TGTGCCAGCAGTTTAGGGCCTAGCTCCTACAATGAGCAGTTCTTC,CASSLGPSSYNEQFF,NA,TRBJ2-1,NA,TRBV27
TGTGCCAGTAGCCCCAGGGACAATGAGCAGTTCTTC,CASSPRDNEQFF,NA,TRBJ2-1,NA,TRBV19